These 8 T cell receptor beta chains were sequenced from one sample in a study of T cell responses to AZD1222 COVID-19 vaccine. The data were produced by immunoSEQ multiplex PCR, yet TCRdb's version contains in-frame clones alone and is incomplete. The sample yields some 62,000 clones, over 60% seen once. The specimen comprised peripheral blood, sampled on day 0 of AZD1222 vaccination. The receptors were sampled from an adult in good health.

This clone was seen just once. The chain combines TRBV3-1 (or the pseudogene TRBV3-2) with TRBJ1-4, with 9 bases that match TRBD1. This CDR3 has 19 residues. The V and J ends lost 4 bases and 0 bases, in that order; junction bases with no gene match: 12. Germline lookup yields CDR1 LGHDT and CDR2 YNNKEL (reference sequence). CDR3 in amino acids: CASSRSSATGGATNEKLFF. The DNA of the CDR3 is TGTGCCAGCAGCCGAAGCTCTGCGACAGGGGGGGCAACTAATGAAAAACTGTTTTTT.

The chain is built from TRBV18 and TRBJ2-1; D not certain. The V and J ends lost 4 bases and 5 bases respectively, with 3 bases between them. Germline V CDR1 and CDR2: KGHSH, LQKENI. The length of the CDR3 is 11 residues. CDR3 bases: TGTGCCAGCTCACTTAACAATGAGCAGTTCTTC. Translation: CASSLNNEQFF.

This clone was seen only once. This chain uses TRBV6-1 with TRBJ2-2; D not resolved. Between the trimmed V and J ends, which lost 1 base and 2 bases, there was a span of 8 bases. This CDR3 has 15 residues. Germline loops: CDR1 MNHNS, CDR2 SASEGT. CDR3 sequence (DNA): TGTGCCAGCAGTGAAGGTTCCATAAACACCGGGGAGCTGTTTTTT. Its protein is CASSEGSINTGELFF.

This clone was observed once. The V and J genes are TRBV27 and TRBJ2-7; unclear D gene. Trimming cost V 7 bases and J 0 bases, with 10 bases left between them. The V gene's germline CDR1 is MNHEY and CDR2 SMNVEV (reference sequence). The CDR3 is 13 amino acids. The CDR3 DNA is TGTGCCAGCATGTCGGAGAGCTCCTACGAGCAGTACTTC. Residues: CASMSESSYEQYF.

This clone was counted between two and nine times. V and J are TRBV7-9 and TRBJ1-1; D possibly corresponds to TRBD1 (5 bases). Trimming stripped 5 bases from V and 0 bases from J, with 10 bases between. Germline CDR1 is SEHNR and CDR2 is FQNEAQ (reference sequence). This CDR3 has 14 residues. In nucleotides, the CDR3 is TGTGCCAGCAGCGGTGGGGGTTTGAACACTGAAGCTTTCTTT. Amino acids: CASSGGGLNTEAFF.

The V gene is TRBV27, the J gene TRBJ1-2, with D tentatively TRBD1 (6 bases). Deletions cut 4 bases from V and 4 bases from J, with 10 bases between. The V gene's germline CDR1 is MNHEY and CDR2 SMNVEV (reference sequence). The CDR3 length is 13 residues. CDR3 protein: CASSSGDTYGYTF. The CDR3 nucleotides are TGTGCCAGCAGTTCAGGGGACACCTATGGCTACACCTTC.

This clone was detected a few times. The chain recombines TRBV5-1 with TRBJ2-1, with TRBD1 identical over 7 bases. The junction had 12 bases not matched to a gene; V was cut back by 0 bases and J by 0 bases. Germline CDR1 and CDR2: SGHRS and YFSETQ. The CDR3 runs 19 residues. The CDR3: CASSLAQGEHLSSYNEQFF. The CDR3 coding sequence is TGCGCCAGCAGCTTGGCCCAGGGGGAACACCTGAGCTCCTACAATGAGCAGTTCTTC.

This chain uses TRBV5-1 with TRBJ2-5, with 11 bases aligning to TRBD2. CDR1 and CDR2 (germline): SGHRS, YFSETQ. V was pared by 4 bases and J by 4 bases, with 3 bases of the junction left unmatched. This CDR3 is built from 14 residues. This chain's CDR3 is CASSPGTSGETQYF. The CDR3 coding sequence is TGCGCCAGCAGCCCTGGGACTAGCGGAGAGACCCAGTACTTC.